The sequence of this TCR beta chain was determined in a study of T cell changes during pregnancy in multiple sclerosis. This clone was detected once. Generated by immunoSEQ multiplex PCR, the TCRdb table keeps only in-frame clones and is missing some. The table records 50,000 to 65,000 clones, 80% to 95% of them present only once. Between the trimmed V and J ends, which lost 0 bases and 1 base, there was a span of 6 bases. This CDR3 has 14 amino acids. Germline values: CDR1 LNHDA, CDR2 SQIVND (reference sequence). This specimen consisted of CD8+ T cells from peripheral blood mononuclear cells, obtained in the second trimester of pregnancy. The TCR was taken from a female donor with multiple sclerosis, enrolled in a pregnancy study. The chain combines TRBV19 with TRBJ1-1; D gene ambiguous. The DNA of the CDR3 is TGTGCCAGTAGTATAGACGCAGGGAACACTGAAGCTTTCTTT. It specifies CASSIDAGNTEAFF.